What follows are 29 T cell receptor beta chains derived from one specimen sequenced in a study of tumor-infiltrating lymphocytes in primary liver carcinoma. The source material, about 17-31 mg of unsorted bulk tissue, was used to co-extract RNA and DNA. Using a constant-region primer together with ProtoScript II reverse transcriptase, TCR beta cDNA was made from about 500 ng of total RNA. ARM-PCR, slightly modified, supplied the TCR beta libraries through three nested multiplex PCR rounds. The two initial PCR rounds, around 11 cycles each, used TRBV1-TRBV30 forward and C-beta reverse primers. TCRdb reprocessed the multiplex PCR reads via MiXCR and lists one record per CDR3 protein. The sample lists over 40,000 distinct CDR3 sequences, about 78% occurring once. The sequencing input was liver tumor tissue from sampling region 5. Sample subset: tumor region T5, tumor centre. The receptor source for this set is a man aged 35 to 55 with primary liver carcinoma and hepatitis B virus infection.

Comment on this clonotype: Germline is not matched at one junction end, which may reflect a read error. The genes are TRBV10-1 and TRBJ2-4; 7 nucleotides align to TRBD2. The length of the CDR3 is 16 residues. Germline V lookup: CDR1 WNHNN, CDR2 SYGVQD (reference sequence). The CDR3 sequence is CACSTPAGRTKNIQYF. The CDR3 DNA reads TGCGCCTGCAGCACACCAGCGGGAAGGACCAAAAACATTCAGTACTTC.

In regard to this clonotype: An end of the junction differs from the germline gene, which may be a read error. The chain carries TRBV11-2 and TRBJ2-7, with D uncertain. CDR1 is SGHAT, CDR2 FQNNGV, per germline. This CDR3 region has 12 residues. CDR3 in DNA: TGTGCCAGCAGTCCCGAGGCCTACGAGCACTATTTC. It encodes CASSPEAYEHYF.

Remarks on this clonotype: At one boundary the junction diverges from the germline segment, which might be a read error. This chain connects TRBV11-1 to TRBJ2-7; unclear D gene. CDR1 and CDR2 (germline): SGHAT, FQDESV (reference sequence). CDR3 length: 13 amino acids. The CDR3 DNA is TGTGCCAGCAGGGGGAAGCAACCCTACGAGGAGTACTTC. Translation: CASRGKQPYEEYF.

Comments on this clonotype: A read error is likely, as this CDR3 ends without the conserved phenylalanine or tryptophan. V and J are TRBV6-2 or TRBV6-3 and TRBJ2-3; D not resolved. The germline V gene encodes CDR1 MNHEY and CDR2 SVGEGT. The CDR3 is made up of 13 amino acids. The CDR3 reads CVSSYTDTDTQYL. The CDR3 bases are TGTGTCAGCAGTTACACCGACACGGATACGCAGTATCTT.

The chain links TRBV7-8 to TRBJ2-1; D is undetermined. Trimming shortened V by 5 bases and J by 8 bases, and 16 bases separated the two germline ends. Germline loops: CDR1 SGHVS, CDR2 FQNEAQ. The CDR3 has 14 amino acids. The CDR3 is CASSQLEPFDEQFF. CDR3 in DNA: TGTGCCAGCAGCCAGTTGGAGCCTTTCGATGAGCAGTTCTTC.

With regard to this clonotype: Relative to the germline gene, one junction end is altered; a read error may explain this. This sequence joins TRBV11-1 and TRBJ2-1, with a weak D call TRBD2 (5 bases). This CDR3 spans 18 amino acids. The germline V gene encodes CDR1 SGHAT and CDR2 FQDESV (reference sequence). The CDR3 loop is CASSLRSLVGESYNEQFF. As DNA, the CDR3 is TGTGCGAGCAGCTTAAGATCCCTAGTGGGAGAATCCTACAATGAGCAGTTCTTC.

In this sample, this clonotype is medium-sized (0.01 to 0.1%). The chain links TRBV6-2 or TRBV6-3 to TRBJ2-5, with no clear D. This CDR3 contains 13 residues. Between the trimmed V and J ends, which lost 1 base and 1 base, there was a span of 4 bases. Germline CDR1 MNHEY, CDR2 SVGEGT. The CDR3 protein is CASSYWAQETQYF. The CDR3 DNA reads as TGTGCCAGCAGTTACTGGGCCCAAGAGACCCAGTACTTC.

The table lists this clonotype with a few counts. This chain connects TRBV6-5 to TRBJ1-2, with 7 bases lining up with TRBD1. The CDR3 length is 12 residues. CDR1 and CDR2 from the germline V gene are MNHEY and SVGAGI. The V and J ends lost 7 bases and 6 bases, in that order; junction bases with no gene match: 5. The CDR3 DNA sequence: TGTGCCAGCATTCCTACAGGGGATGGCTACACCTTC. This encodes CASIPTGDGYTF.

Turning to this clonotype: An end of the junction does not agree with germline; a read error may underlie this. The V and J genes are TRBV12-3 or TRBV12-4 and TRBJ2-2; 7 nucleotides line up with TRBD2. CDR3 length: 15 residues. CDR3 loop: CASSLITGGTGKLFF. Written as DNA, the CDR3 is TGTGCCAGCAGTTTGATAACGGGAGGTACCGGGAAGCTGTTTTTT.

This clonotype was seen repeatedly, ten times or more. V usage is TRBV5-1 and J usage is TRBJ2-7; 8 nucleotides match TRBD2. Germline V gene sequence: CDR1 SGHRS, CDR2 YFSETQ. V trimming: 2 bases; J trimming: 0 bases; junction bases outside the gene matches: 16. CDR3 size: 19 residues. The CDR3 DNA reads as TGCGCCAGCAGCTTAAATCAACGGCGGCTAGCGGGCCTCTCCTACGAGCAGTACTTC. Amino acid sequence: CASSLNQRRLAGLSYEQYF.

This clonotype was detected only once. A junction boundary mismatches the germline segment, possibly from a read error. This chain links TRBV12-3 or TRBV12-4 with TRBJ2-3; TRBD2 agrees at 11 bases. This CDR3 is built from 17 residues. CDR3 DNA sequence: TGTGCCAACAGTTCCCCAACTAGCGGGAGAAGTACAGATATGCAGTATTTT. Amino acids: CANSSPTSGRSTDMQYF.

About this clonotype itself: A junction end diverges from the germline sequence, so it may reflect a read error. This sequence joins TRBV5-6 and TRBJ1-1, with 8 nucleotides matching TRBD1. Germline V CDR1 and CDR2: SGHDT, YYEEEE. CDR3 length: 14 residues. The CDR3 sequence is CVSSARQGRTEAVF. The CDR3 nucleotides are TGTGTCAGCAGCGCACGACAGGGGCGGACTGAAGCTGTCTTT.

This clonotype was recorded many times. V usage is TRBV28 and J usage is TRBJ2-7, with 8 positions matching TRBD2. CDR1 and CDR2 (germline): MDHEN, SYDVKM. The CDR3 has 13 amino acids. V lost 6 bases to trimming and J lost 2 bases; unmatched junction nucleotides: 3. CDR3 coding DNA: TGTGCCAGCAGAACTAGCGGCCCCTACGAGCAGTACTTC. Amino acid sequence: CASRTSGPYEQYF. The full variable domain, in which reference TRBV28 and TRBJ2-7 provide the parts outside the CDR3, is DVKVTQSSRYLVKRTGEKVFLECVQDMDHENMFWYRQDPGLGLRLIYFSYDVKMKEKGDIPEGYSVSREKKERFSLILESASTNQTSMYLCASRTSGPYEQYFGPGTRLTVT.

Note on this clonotype: The junction departs from the called germline gene at one end, perhaps through a read error. This chain joins TRBV11-2 and TRBJ2-7; the D gene could be TRBD1 or TRBD2 (6 bases each). Germline CDR1 SGHAT, CDR2 FQNNGV. The CDR3 totals 12 residues. Here the CDR3 DNA reads TGTGCCGGCAGTGCCGGGGGCTACGAGCAATACTTC. As protein: CAGSAGGYEQYF. Full variable domain (rest looked up from reference TRBV11-2 and TRBJ2-7): EAGVAQSPRYKIIEKRQSVAFWCNPISGHATLYWYQQILGQGPKLLIQFQNNGVVDDSQLPKDRFSAERLKGVDSTLKIQPAKLEDSAVYLCAGSAGGYEQYFGPGTRLTVT.

There are many counts of this clonotype. The V and J genes are TRBV10-3 and TRBJ2-5, with 7 bases identical to TRBD1. With V trimmed by 10 bases and J by 1 base, 6 bases remained unmatched. From germline, CDR1 is ENHRY and CDR2 SYGVKD. The CDR3 consists of 13 residues. The CDR3 loop is CATAWDSQETQYF. The CDR3 DNA reads as TGTGCCACAGCCTGGGACAGCCAAGAGACCCAGTACTTC.

The sample holds many counts of this clonotype. The chain combines TRBV14 with TRBJ1-1; 7 bases line up with TRBD1. The CDR3 runs to 17 residues. Germline V gene data show CDR1 as SGHDN and CDR2 as FVKESK. Trimming took 1 base from V and 5 from J; bases not matched to a gene: 13. The CDR3 region has the DNA TGTGCCAGCAGCCAAGTATTAGGAGGGGGCGTGGGAACTGAAGCTTTCTTT. Its translation is CASSQVLGGGVGTEAFF. The full variable domain, with the rest looked up from reference TRBV14 and TRBJ1-1, is EAGVTQFPSHSVIEKGQTVTLRCDPISGHDNLYWYRRVMGKEIKFLLHFVKESKQDESGMPNNRFLAERTGGTYSTLKVQPAELEDSGVYFCASSQVLGGGVGTEAFFGQGTRLTVV.

The chain combines TRBV11-1 with TRBJ2-7, with D maybe TRBD2 (5 bases). Trimming removed 2 bases from V and 9 bases from J, with 20 bases in between. The CDR3 consists of 15 residues. From germline, CDR1 is SGHAT and CDR2 FQDESV (reference sequence). The CDR3 region has the DNA TGTGCCAGCAGCTTAACGGGATCAGGAGAATACCGGCAGTACTTC. This translates into CASSLTGSGEYRQYF.

This clonotype was detected once. An end of the junction does not agree with germline; a read error may underlie this. V is TRBV11-1 and J is TRBJ2-2; the D gene is possibly TRBD2 (7 bases). Germline values: CDR1 SGHAT, CDR2 FQDESV (reference sequence). The CDR3 covers 15 residues. CDR3 coding DNA: TGTGCCAGCAGATTAGTACAGGGAGATACCGGGGGGCCGTTCTTT. It translates to CASRLVQGDTGGPFF. Full variable domain (rest looked up from reference TRBV11-1 and TRBJ2-2): EAEVAQSPRYKITEKSQAVAFWCDPISGHATLYWYRQILGQGPELLVQFQDESVVDDSQLPKDRFSAERLKGVDSTLKIQPAELGDSAMYLCASRLVQGDTGGPFFGEGSRLTVL.

This clonotype was picked up a small number of times. Because the CDR3 is missing its conserved closing phenylalanine or tryptophan, this is likely a read error. This chain connects TRBV10-3 to TRBJ2-5; 9 bases are shared with TRBD1. Germline CDR1 reads ENHRY; CDR2 reads SYGVKD. The CDR3 contains 14 residues. CDR3 residues: CAIKKGDREDTQYL. CDR3 bases: TGTGCCATCAAAAAAGGGGACAGGGAAGATACCCAGTACCTC.

Remarks on this clonotype: It may be a read error: a sequence one base away is much more abundant. CDR3 region: CASSTKPHAGGLYEQYF. The CDR3 coding sequence is TGTGCCAGTAGCACTAAGCCCCATGCGGGAGGGCTCTACGAGCAGTACTTC. The genes are TRBV19 and TRBJ2-7, with 9 nucleotides matching TRBD2. Looked up from germline, CDR1 is LNHDA and CDR2 is SQIVND (reference sequence). The CDR3 is 17 amino acids. V lost 6 bases, J lost 3 bases, and 15 bases stayed unmatched.

Regarding this clonotype: A junction end diverges from the germline sequence, so it may reflect a read error. The rearrangement uses TRBV4-3 and TRBJ1-6; D is unclear. This CDR3 is built from 16 residues. CDR1 LGHNA and CDR2 YSLEER come from the germline V gene. The CDR3: CANNQAQTVDNSPLHF. The CDR3 nucleotides read TGCGCCAACAACCAAGCACAAACCGTCGATAACTCACCCCTCCACTTT.

Comment on this clonotype: Germline and junction disagree at one end, which may indicate a read error. V gene TRBV11-3 combines with J gene TRBJ2-7; D possibly matches TRBD1 or TRBD2 (5 bases each). The CDR3 loop spans 13 amino acids. Per the germline V gene, CDR1 is SGHNT and CDR2 is YENEEA. The CDR3 DNA sequence: TGTGCCACCAGCGTGGGACGGTTCTACGAGCAGTACTTC. It specifies CATSVGRFYEQYF.

This clonotype has a handful of counts. The gene calls are TRBV4-3 and TRBJ1-4; perhaps TRBD1 as D (6 bases). CDR1 is LGHNA and CDR2 is YSLEER in the germline V gene. This CDR3 comprises 17 residues. Trimming cost V 11 bases and J 8 bases, with 30 bases left between them. CDR3 protein: CADSQDLAGGGFEKLFF. In nucleotides, the CDR3 is TGCGCCGACAGCCAAGACCTCGCGGGGGGCGGGTTCGAAAAACTGTTTTTT.

Many counts were recorded for this clonotype. This chain links TRBV25-1 with TRBJ1-1; no firm D call. The V end was cut by 0 bases, the J end by 2 bases, with 7 bases between. Germline CDR1 and CDR2: MGHDK and SYGVNS. The CDR3 loop spans 14 amino acids. The CDR3 sequence: CASSEYGLNTEAFF. In nucleotides, the CDR3 is TGTGCCAGCAGTGAATATGGCTTAAACACTGAAGCTTTCTTT.

The V call is TRBV18, the J call TRBJ2-7; 7 bases agree with TRBD1. From germline, CDR1 is KGHSH and CDR2 LQKENI. The J segment lost 6 bases and the V segment lost 6 bases, leaving 5 bases of the junction unmatched. The CDR3 consists of 12 residues. This CDR3 reads CASSQTGFEQYF. The CDR3 nucleotides read TGTGCCAGCTCGCAGACAGGGTTCGAGCAGTACTTC.

A remark on this clonotype: The junction does not match germline at one end; this may be a read error. The V call is TRBV9, the J call TRBJ2-1; 13 bases map to TRBD2. The length of the CDR3 is 17 residues. Germline V gene data show CDR1 as SGDLS and CDR2 as YYNGEE. CDR3 sequence: CASSVGVGLAGRVEHFF. The CDR3 DNA reads TGTGCCAGCAGCGTAGGGGTGGGACTAGCGGGAAGGGTTGAGCACTTCTTC.

This clonotype was counted many times. The gene calls are TRBV10-3 and TRBJ1-6; 10 bases line up with TRBD1. Trimming took 8 bases from V and 7 from J; bases not matched to a gene: 5. This CDR3 is 14 amino acids long. Germline V gives CDR1 ENHRY, CDR2 SYGVKD. This chain's CDR3 is CAIWTGGYNSPLHF. In DNA, the CDR3 is TGTGCCATCTGGACAGGGGGTTACAATTCACCCCTCCACTTT.

This clonotype was counted only a few times. One junction end does not reproduce the germline sequence, and a read error may be involved. This chain connects TRBV11-2 to TRBJ2-3, with 7 bases that match TRBD2. The CDR3 runs to 16 residues. CDR1 is SGHAT, CDR2 FQNNGV, per germline. DNA for the CDR3: TGTGCCAGGAGCCTGGAAACTGGGAGGGTCGGAGATACCCAGTATTTT. It is translated as CARSLETGRVGDTQYF.

Details on this clonotype: One end of the junction fails to match germline, which may point to a read error. This chain uses TRBV5-5 with TRBJ1-1, with D possibly being TRBD1 (6 bases). The germline CDR1 and CDR2 sequences are SGHKS and YYEKEE (reference sequence). This CDR3 contains 14 residues. In DNA form, the CDR3 reads TGTGCCAGCAACTTGTACTACAGGGAGGTTGAAGCTTTCTTT. It encodes CASNLYYREVEAFF.